A single sample is the source of the 26 T cell receptor beta chains below, sequenced in a study of regulatory T cells in long-lasting Graves disease. Described time point: newly diagnosed GD, antithyroid drugs for less than 3 months. Extracted PBMC RNA gave rise to the TCR library. Assembly of TCR beta libraries relied on iRepertoire HTBI primers together with Arm-PCR of CDR3 regions. MiXCR was run by TCRdb on the multiplex PCR reads, yielding one entry per CDR3 protein. The sample lists a few hundred thousand distinct CDR3 sequences; 12% were seen once. This same sample was also part of a study on T cells in Graves' hyperthyroidism and ophthalmopathy.

Sequenced here: peripheral blood mononuclear cells (PBMCs), sampled at new diagnosis, from a patient treated with antithyroid drugs. These receptors came from a woman aged 18-30 years with Graves disease.

This clonotype appeared many times. The rearrangement uses TRBV2 and TRBJ2-5, with D possibly matching TRBD2 (6 bases). The V end lost 10 bases, the J end lost 1 base, and 13 bases lay between the germline ends. The CDR3 is 13 amino acids. Germline assignment: CDR1 SNHLY and CDR2 FYNNEI. The CDR3 reads CATKLTSQETQYF. The CDR3 coding sequence is TGTGCCACCAAACTGACTAGCCAAGAGACCCAGTACTTC.

In its sample, this clonotype was seen many times. DNA of the CDR3: TGTGCCAGCAGCGTAGAATCGGACACCCCATATGGCTACACCTTC. It encodes CASSVESDTPYGYTF. The V gene is TRBV9, the J gene TRBJ1-2; D is perhaps TRBD1 (5 bases). Germline V gene data show CDR1 as SGDLS and CDR2 as YYNGEE. Deletions cut 0 bases from V and 5 bases from J, with 14 bases between. This CDR3 region has 15 residues.

CDR3 residues: CASRRYLTTDTQYF. The DNA for the CDR3 is TGTGCCAGCAGAAGGTACCTCACCACAGATACGCAGTATTTT. J is TRBJ2-3 and V is TRBV6-2 or TRBV6-3; no reliable D call. Germline V gene sequence: CDR1 MNHEY, CDR2 SVGEGT. V dropped 6 bases and J dropped 2 bases, with 12 bases sitting between them. This CDR3 comprises 14 residues.

This clonotype was detected ten times or more. The V call is TRBV27, the J call TRBJ1-2, with a tentative D call TRBD1 (6 bases). Trimming left V 0 bases short and J 4 bases short, with 15 bases between. This CDR3 is 16 amino acids long. CDR1 is MNHEY and CDR2 is SMNVEV in the germline V gene (reference sequence). CDR3 residues: CASSLSVGGAGYGYTF. In DNA, the CDR3 is TGTGCCAGCAGTTTATCCGTGGGGGGCGCCGGCTATGGCTACACCTTC.

The genes are TRBV19 and TRBJ2-1; 12 bases are a match to TRBD2. V was clipped by 1 base and J by 7 bases; unmatched bases: 5. There are 16 residues in the CDR3. Germline CDR1 reads LNHDA; CDR2 reads SQIVND (reference sequence). The CDR3 DNA is TGTGCCAGTAGTATAGGAGCTAGCGGGAGGGTGAATGAGCAGTTCTTC. This codes for CASSIGASGRVNEQFF.

Ten or more counts support this clonotype. The chain combines TRBV7-3 with TRBJ1-1, with 7 positions matching TRBD1. Unmatched junction bases numbered 11, after V lost 0 bases and J lost 4 bases. Germline-derived CDR1 and CDR2 are SGHTA and FQGTGA. The CDR3 extends over 17 amino acids. The CDR3 reads CASSLTGGGPHLTEAFF. The DNA for the CDR3 is TGTGCCAGCAGCTTAACGGGAGGGGGCCCTCACCTCACTGAAGCTTTCTTT.

This clonotype was detected many times. The chain is built from TRBV3-1 and TRBJ1-3; no definite D call. The CDR3 is 16 residues long. V was trimmed by 4 bases and J by 2 bases, leaving 15 bases between them. In germline, CDR1 is LGHDT, CDR2 YNNKEL (reference sequence). The CDR3 region has the DNA TGTGCCAGCAGCCCCTTTGCCGGGCGAGCTGGAAACACCATATATTTT. Translated: CASSPFAGRAGNTIYF.

This clonotype was seen at least ten times. V gene TRBV6-1 combines with J gene TRBJ1-1; no clear D. The V and J ends lost 5 bases and 0 bases respectively, with 7 bases between them. CDR1 is MNHNS, CDR2 SASEGT, per germline. This CDR3 is built from 13 residues. CDR3: CASSTVMNTEAFF. The DNA of the CDR3 is TGTGCCAGCAGTACCGTTATGAACACTGAAGCTTTCTTT.

This clonotype was observed at least ten times. The chain uses TRBV4-1 and TRBJ1-6; D uncertain. The CDR3 totals 16 residues. Germline CDR1 and CDR2: MGHRA and YSYEKL. The V end lost 0 bases, the J end lost 3 bases, and 9 bases lay between the germline ends. The DNA for the CDR3 is TGCGCCAGCAGCCAAGATTGGGTCCTCTATAATTCACCCCTCCACTTT. This encodes CASSQDWVLYNSPLHF.

This clonotype was observed at least ten times. CDR3 amino acids: CASSLGGVEAFF. CDR3 bases: TGTGCCAGCAGCTTAGGCGGAGTTGAAGCTTTCTTT. This chain connects TRBV7-9 to TRBJ1-1; no clear D. Germline values: CDR1 SEHNR, CDR2 FQNEAQ (reference sequence). The CDR3 has 12 residues. Trimming took off 1 base at V and 7 bases at J, with 7 bases between the two ends.

This clonotype was detected ten times or more. The chain carries TRBV12-3 or TRBV12-4 and TRBJ2-6, with D unclear. The CDR3 extends over 15 amino acids. Trimming removed 1 base at V and 1 base at J, with 5 bases between. In DNA form, the CDR3 reads TGTGCCAGCAGTTTAGGAAATTCTGGGGCCAACGTCCTGACTTTC. This gives the protein CASSLGNSGANVLTF.

This clonotype was counted many times. The rearrangement joins TRBV5-6 to TRBJ2-7; 15 bases fit TRBD2. This CDR3 has 18 amino acids. CDR1 SGHDT and CDR2 YYEEEE come from the germline V gene. Losses at the gene ends were 5 bases for V and 2 bases for J; bases not matched to a gene: 11. CDR3 DNA: TGTGCCAGCAGGCCAGGCCTGGGACTAGCGGGAGGTACCTACGAGCAGTACTTC. This encodes CASRPGLGLAGGTYEQYF.

Points on this clonotype: A far larger clone lies a single base away; this is likely a read error. The CDR3 reads CASSSFSGTSGYNEQYF. The CDR3 coding sequence is TGTGCCAGCAGTTCCTTTTCCGGGACTAGCGGGTACAATGAGCAGTACTTC. The chain has TRBV28 and TRBJ2-7; 12 positions agree with TRBD2. The germline CDR1 and CDR2 sequences are MDHEN and SYDVKM. Germline trimming cut 4 bases from V and 7 bases from J; bases unmatched to any gene: 14. The CDR3 length is 17 residues.

This clonotype appeared many times. The V and J genes are TRBV20-1 and TRBJ2-1; D possibly corresponds to TRBD2 (5 bases). V lost 0 bases, J lost 0 bases, and 12 bases lay in between. Germline V gene sequence: CDR1 DFQATT, CDR2 SNEGSKA (reference sequence). CDR3 length: 16 residues. CDR3: CSARDSGGSSYNEQFF. The CDR3 DNA sequence: TGCAGTGCTAGAGATTCCGGTGGGAGCTCCTACAATGAGCAGTTCTTC.

This clonotype was found many times. The chain has TRBV5-6 and TRBJ1-1; no clear D. CDR1 and CDR2 from the germline V gene are SGHDT and YYEEEE. CDR3 size: 17 residues. The ends were cut back, 1 base at V and 5 bases at J, with 21 bases in the middle. Here the CDR3 DNA reads TGTGCCAGCAGCTTGCAAGGTGTCAGAACCGTGGGAACTGAAGCTTTCTTT. This codes for CASSLQGVRTVGTEAFF. The variable domain in full, with the rest retrieved from reference TRBV5-6 and TRBJ1-1, is DAGVTQSPTHLIKTRGQQVTLRCSPKSGHDTVSWYQQALGQGPQFIFQYYEEEERQRGNFPDRFSGHQFPNYSSELNVNALLLGDSALYLCASSLQGVRTVGTEAFFGQGTRLTVV.

Details on this clonotype: This may arise from a read error, as a much more abundant clone is one base away. V and J are TRBV3-1 and TRBJ1-2, with TRBD1 as a possible D gene (5 bases). The CDR3 extends over 14 amino acids. In germline, CDR1 is LGHDT, CDR2 YNNKEL (reference sequence). V gave up 4 bases and J gave up 4 bases, with 13 bases separating them. The CDR3 DNA sequence: TGTGCCAGCAGCCGAGGCGCAGGGAGCTATGGCTACACCTTC. Translating it yields CASSRGAGSYGYTF.

As regards this clonotype: Being one base from a much bigger clone, this may be a read error. The V call is TRBV9, the J call TRBJ2-1; D gene unclear. CDR3 length: 16 residues. V lost 0 bases to trimming and J lost 6 bases, with 16 bases between them. From germline, CDR1 is SGDLS and CDR2 YYNGEE. Here the CDR3 reads CASSVVGPDVSNEQFF. CDR3 nucleotide sequence: TGTGCCAGCAGCGTAGTAGGGCCAGACGTCTCCAATGAGCAGTTCTTC.

This clonotype has at least ten counts. The chain has TRBV20-1 and TRBJ1-1; tentative D call: TRBD1 (5 bases). Per germline, CDR1 DFQATT and CDR2 SNEGSKA (reference sequence). Between the trimmed V and J ends, which lost 0 bases and 0 bases, there was a span of 14 bases. This CDR3 contains 16 residues. The CDR3 region is CSARDLAGKLNTEAFF. As DNA, the CDR3 is TGCAGTGCTAGAGACCTGGCAGGGAAACTGAACACTGAAGCTTTCTTT.

This clonotype has at least ten counts. The chain combines TRBV15 with TRBJ2-5; 9 bases fit TRBD2. This CDR3 spans 18 amino acids. J lost 3 bases, V lost 1 base, and 12 bases had no gene match. Germline V gene sequence: CDR1 LNHNV, CDR2 YYDKDF (reference sequence). The CDR3 nucleotides read TGTGCCACCAGCAGAGCAAGGGGAGTCCGACTAGCGGAAGAGACCCAGTACTTC. This codes for CATSRARGVRLAEETQYF.

The table lists this clonotype with many counts. The chain combines TRBV2 with TRBJ2-6; TRBD1 aligns across 7 bases. This CDR3 spans 17 amino acids. Per germline, CDR1 SNHLY and CDR2 FYNNEI. V lost 0 bases, J lost 1 base, and 3 bases stayed unmatched. The CDR3 nucleotides are TGTGCCAGCAGTGAAGCGACAGGGCTGTCTGGGGCCAACGTCCTGACTTTC. It specifies CASSEATGLSGANVLTF.

The sample holds many counts of this clonotype. The rearrangement links TRBV28 to TRBJ2-7; D unclear. Germline-derived CDR1 and CDR2 are MDHEN and SYDVKM. There are 12 residues in the CDR3. V lost 0 bases, J lost 6 bases, and 6 bases lay in between. As DNA, the CDR3 is TGTGCCAGCAGTTTATGGTCCGGCGAGCAGTACTTC. It encodes CASSLWSGEQYF.

The V and J genes are TRBV5-4 and TRBJ1-3; D perhaps matches TRBD1 (5 bases). Trimming removed 3 bases at V and 0 bases at J, with 13 bases between. This CDR3 spans 16 amino acids. Germline V gene data show CDR1 as SGHNT and CDR2 as YYREEE (reference sequence). The CDR3 bases are TGTGCCAGCAGCTCGGGGGTCGGACACTCTGGAAACACCATATATTTT. Its translation is CASSSGVGHSGNTIYF.

The chain has TRBV12-3 or TRBV12-4 and TRBJ2-2; D is undetermined. V lost 1 base, J lost 7 bases, and 10 bases lay in between. The CDR3 runs 14 residues. CDR3 loop: CASSLVVGYGELFF. CDR3 in DNA: TGTGCCAGCAGTTTAGTCGTCGGCTACGGGGAGCTGTTTTTT.

Many counts were recorded for this clonotype. V and J are TRBV27 and TRBJ2-2; D perhaps matches TRBD2 (5 bases). Germline V gene data show CDR1 as MNHEY and CDR2 as SMNVEV (reference sequence). Between the trimmed V and J ends, which lost 5 bases and 5 bases, there was a span of 12 bases. This CDR3 comprises 14 residues. CDR3 loop: CASSPFRDTGELFF. The CDR3, as DNA: TGTGCCAGCAGTCCCTTCCGGGATACCGGGGAGCTGTTTTTT.

This clonotype was recorded many times. The rearrangement joins TRBV7-9 to TRBJ1-2, with no clear D. This CDR3 region has 13 residues. Trimming removed 0 bases from V and 8 bases from J, with 10 bases in between. CDR1 is SEHNR and CDR2 is FQNEAQ in the germline V gene (reference sequence). The CDR3 sequence is CASSLATQAGYTF. DNA of the CDR3: TGTGCCAGCAGCTTAGCCACGCAAGCCGGCTACACCTTC.

In its sample, this clonotype was seen a few times. The chain couples TRBV25-1 to TRBJ2-1; 8 positions agree with TRBD1. CDR3 length equals 15 residues. Trimming cost V 0 bases and J 5 bases; bases outside gene matches: 3. CDR1 and CDR2 (germline): MGHDK, SYGVNS. The CDR3 loop reads CASSEYGDRNNEQFF. CDR3 sequence (DNA): TGTGCCAGCAGTGAATATGGGGACAGGAACAATGAGCAGTTCTTC. The entire variable domain, with the rest obtained from reference TRBV25-1 and TRBJ2-1, is as follows: EADIYQTPRYLVIGTGKKITLECSQTMGHDKMYWYQQDPGMELHLIHYSYGVNSTEKGDLSSESTVSRIRTEHFPLTLESARPSHTSQYLCASSEYGDRNNEQFFGPGTRLTVL.